These 13 T cell receptor beta chains came from one sample sequenced in a study of CD8 T cells in ankylosing spondylitis (dated by TCRdb to 2016 to 2017). The paper's findings and limits, for the study overall: A TCR beta motif of several highly homologous amino acid variants appeared characteristic of blood from ankylosing spondylitis patients.

The antigens for these receptors are not known. Libraries were built with 5' RACE. Sequencing used an Illumina HiSeq 2500. TCRdb reran the public reads through fastp at Q25 and MiXCR, keeping productive beta chains. Rows are unified per CDR3 protein, each entry keeping the most common DNA and genes. Across this sample there are more than 650,000 distinct CDR3 sequences, with 10% to 15% seen only once. The ten top clones hold approximately 0.5% of the sample. Specimen: blood, either unsorted or a sorted T cell fraction (not recorded which). Every receptor here comes from a male donor with ankylosing spondylitis.

This clonotype was seen only a few times. The chain combines TRBV29-1 with TRBJ2-7, with 14 bases lining up with TRBD2. The CDR3 consists of 14 residues. The V gene end was trimmed by 4 bases and the J gene end by 6 bases; junction bases not matched to a gene: 5. Germline loops: CDR1 SQVTM, CDR2 ANQGSEA. The CDR3 region has the DNA TGCAGCGTTGTTGGGACTAGCGGGAGTTGCGAGCAGTACTTC. This gives the protein CSVVGTSGSCEQYF.

This clonotype was seen more than once but under ten times. For the CDR3, the DNA is TGCGCCAGCAGCCAAAAAGCGACAGACTACAATGAGCAGTTCTTC. Protein sequence: CASSQKATDYNEQFF. The chain carries TRBV4-1 and TRBJ2-1, with D possibly TRBD1 on 5 matching bases. Germline CDR1 is MGHRA and CDR2 is YSYEKL. This CDR3 comprises 15 residues. V was cut by 2 bases and J by 3 bases, with 11 bases left in between.

The chain recombines TRBV20-1 with TRBJ1-6; 8 bases align to TRBD1. The CDR3 contains 14 residues. Per the germline V gene, CDR1 is DFQATT and CDR2 is SNEGSKA (reference sequence). Unmatched junction bases numbered 5, after V lost 0 bases and J lost 10 bases. CDR3 sequence (DNA): TGCAGTGCTAGAGATCCCAGGGGGCGATCACCCCTCCACTTT. Translating it yields CSARDPRGRSPLHF.

There are many counts of this clonotype. This chain uses TRBV5-1 with TRBJ2-1, with 7 bases identical to TRBD1. The V and J ends lost 2 bases and 9 bases, in that order; junction bases with no gene match: 5. The CDR3 has 13 residues. Per germline, CDR1 SGHRS and CDR2 YFSETQ. CDR3 in DNA: TGCGCCAGCAGCTTAGATTCAGGGGGTGAGCAGTTCTTC. Its translation is CASSLDSGGEQFF.

Only a few counts were recorded for this clonotype. This chain joins TRBV6-2 or TRBV6-3 and TRBJ2-2; 10 bases are a match to TRBD1. The CDR3 is 18 amino acids. CDR1 and CDR2 from the germline V gene are MNHEY and SVGEGT. V lost 6 bases to trimming and J lost 2 bases; unmatched junction nucleotides: 12. CDR3 sequence reads: CASRERQGAEFNTGELFF. For the CDR3, the DNA is TGTGCCAGCAGGGAGAGACAGGGGGCCGAATTTAACACCGGGGAGCTGTTTTTT.

This clonotype has only a few counts. The chain employs TRBV2 and TRBJ1-2, with 7 bases identical to TRBD1. Germline V CDR1 and CDR2: SNHLY, FYNNEI. J was trimmed by 4 bases and V by 3 bases; bases with no gene match: 5. The CDR3 length is 14 residues. The CDR3 DNA reads TGTGCCAGCAGTGATGGGGGGACAGTCTATGGCTACACCTTC. Encoded protein: CASSDGGTVYGYTF.

This clonotype has just a few counts. J is TRBJ1-1 and V is TRBV7-2; TRBD1 is a possible D gene (6 bases). The germline V gene has CDR1 SGHTA and CDR2 FQGNSA. Trimming removed 4 bases from V and 1 base from J, with 16 bases in between. This CDR3 comprises 16 residues. Written as DNA, the CDR3 is TGTGCCAGCAGCTGGGGGTTGGGAGGGGGGAACACTGAAGCTTTCTTT. Translated: CASSWGLGGGNTEAFF.

The rearrangement uses TRBV5-1 and TRBJ2-7; D call uncertain. V shed 2 bases and J shed 5 bases, with 14 bases lying between them. The germline CDR1 and CDR2 sequences are SGHRS and YFSETQ. This CDR3 is built from 14 residues. The CDR3: CASSLAQASDEQYF. Here the CDR3 DNA reads TGCGCCAGCAGCTTAGCCCAGGCGAGCGACGAGCAGTACTTC.

This chain uses TRBV5-1 with TRBJ2-7; TRBD1 matches at 9 bases. Germline-derived CDR1 and CDR2 are SGHRS and YFSETQ. Losses at the gene ends were 3 bases for V and 6 bases for J; bases not matched to a gene: 4. The CDR3 is 13 residues long. CDR3 residues: CASSSTTGGEQYF. CDR3 bases: TGCGCCAGCAGCTCCACGACAGGGGGCGAGCAGTACTTC.

The CDR3 spells CASSEAEDFWGRAFF. DNA of the CDR3: TGTGCCAGCAGTGAAGCCGAGGACTTTTGGGGGCGAGCTTTCTTT. This chain links TRBV6-1 with TRBJ1-1; a possible D gene is TRBD1 (6 bases). From germline, CDR1 is MNHNS and CDR2 SASEGT. V was cut by 0 bases and J by 10 bases, with 18 bases left in between. The CDR3 consists of 15 residues.

The V and J genes are TRBV20-1 and TRBJ2-1; a weak D match, TRBD1 (6 bases). This CDR3 is built from 11 residues. Germline V lookup: CDR1 DFQATT, CDR2 SNEGSKA (reference sequence). Trimming pared 6 bases from V and 10 bases from J, leaving 13 bases between. In DNA, the CDR3 is TGCAGTGCGCAAACAGGGACCGAGCAGTTCTTC. It specifies CSAQTGTEQFF.

This clonotype was seen a few times. V and J are TRBV6-6 and TRBJ2-1; 7 nucleotides align to TRBD1. V lost 8 bases, J lost 6 bases, and 4 bases stayed unmatched. The CDR3 spans 12 residues. CDR1 and CDR2 (germline): MNHNY, SVGAGI (reference sequence). CDR3 in amino acids: CASQDRPNEQFF. DNA for the CDR3: TGTGCCAGCCAGGACAGGCCCAATGAGCAGTTCTTC.

This clonotype has at least ten counts. The J gene is TRBJ1-1, the V gene TRBV6-5, with unresolved D. From germline, CDR1 is MNHEY and CDR2 SVGAGI. With 2 bases removed from V and 3 bases from J, the gap between germline ends came to 13 bases. The CDR3 is made up of 15 amino acids. The chain's CDR3 is CASSYVPGGDTEAFF. In nucleotides, the CDR3 is TGTGCCAGCAGTTACGTGCCCGGAGGAGACACTGAAGCTTTCTTT.